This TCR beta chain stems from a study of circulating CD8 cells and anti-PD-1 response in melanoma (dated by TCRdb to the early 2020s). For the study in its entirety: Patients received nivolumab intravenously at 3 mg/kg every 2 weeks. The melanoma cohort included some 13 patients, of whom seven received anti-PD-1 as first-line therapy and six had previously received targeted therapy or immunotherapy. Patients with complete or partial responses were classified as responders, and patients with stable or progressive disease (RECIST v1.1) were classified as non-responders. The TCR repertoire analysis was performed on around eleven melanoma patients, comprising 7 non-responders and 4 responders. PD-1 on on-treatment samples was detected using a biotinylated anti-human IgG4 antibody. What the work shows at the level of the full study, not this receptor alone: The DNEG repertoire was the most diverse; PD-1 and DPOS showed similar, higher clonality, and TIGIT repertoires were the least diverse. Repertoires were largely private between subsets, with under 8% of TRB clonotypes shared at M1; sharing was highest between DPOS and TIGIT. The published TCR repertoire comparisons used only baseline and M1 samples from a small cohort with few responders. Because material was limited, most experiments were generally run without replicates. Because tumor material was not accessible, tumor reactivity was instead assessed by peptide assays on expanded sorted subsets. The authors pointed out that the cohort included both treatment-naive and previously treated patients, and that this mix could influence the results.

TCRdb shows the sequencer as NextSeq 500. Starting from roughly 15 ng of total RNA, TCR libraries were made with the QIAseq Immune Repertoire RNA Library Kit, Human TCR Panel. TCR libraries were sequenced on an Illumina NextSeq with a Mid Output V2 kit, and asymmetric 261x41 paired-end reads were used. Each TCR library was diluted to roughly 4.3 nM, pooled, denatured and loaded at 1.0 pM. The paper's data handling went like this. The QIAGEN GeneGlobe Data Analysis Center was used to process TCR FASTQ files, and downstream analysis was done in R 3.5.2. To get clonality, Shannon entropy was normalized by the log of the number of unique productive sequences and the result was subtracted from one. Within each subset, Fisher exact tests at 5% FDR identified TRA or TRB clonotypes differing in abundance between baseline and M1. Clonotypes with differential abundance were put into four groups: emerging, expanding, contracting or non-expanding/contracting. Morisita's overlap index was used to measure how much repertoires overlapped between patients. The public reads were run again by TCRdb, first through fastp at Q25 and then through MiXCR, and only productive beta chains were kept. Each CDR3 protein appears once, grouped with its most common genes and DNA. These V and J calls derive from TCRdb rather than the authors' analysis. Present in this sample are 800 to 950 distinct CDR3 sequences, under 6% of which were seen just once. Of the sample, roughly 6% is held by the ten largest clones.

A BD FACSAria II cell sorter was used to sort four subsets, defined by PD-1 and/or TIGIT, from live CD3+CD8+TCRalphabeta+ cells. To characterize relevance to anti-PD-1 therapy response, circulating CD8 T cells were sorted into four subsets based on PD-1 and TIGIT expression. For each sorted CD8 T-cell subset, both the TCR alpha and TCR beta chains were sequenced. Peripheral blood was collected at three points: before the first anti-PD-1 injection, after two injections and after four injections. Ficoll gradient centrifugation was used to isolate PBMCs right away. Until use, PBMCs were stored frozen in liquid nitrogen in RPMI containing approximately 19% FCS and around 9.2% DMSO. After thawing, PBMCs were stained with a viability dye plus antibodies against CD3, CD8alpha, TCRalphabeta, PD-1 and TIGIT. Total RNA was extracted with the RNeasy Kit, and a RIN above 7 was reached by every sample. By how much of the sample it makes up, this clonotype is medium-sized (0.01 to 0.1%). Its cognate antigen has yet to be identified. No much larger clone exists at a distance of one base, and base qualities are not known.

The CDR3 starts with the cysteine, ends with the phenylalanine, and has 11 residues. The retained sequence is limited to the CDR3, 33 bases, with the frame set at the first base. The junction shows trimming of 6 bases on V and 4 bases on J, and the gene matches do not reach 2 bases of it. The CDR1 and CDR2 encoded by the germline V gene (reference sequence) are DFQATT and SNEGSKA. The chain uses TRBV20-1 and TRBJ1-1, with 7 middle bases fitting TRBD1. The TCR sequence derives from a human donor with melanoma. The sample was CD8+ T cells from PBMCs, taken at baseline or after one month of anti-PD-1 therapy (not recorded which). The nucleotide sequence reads TGCAGTGCAGGGACAGCCACTGAAGCTTTCTTT. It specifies CSAGTATEAFF.